The text below deals with one T cell receptor beta chain. The target antigen is unknown. The record originates from a study of T cell repertoires in cytomegalovirus infection. Across the study: It can be stated that public TCR beta signatures indicated CMV infection as well as a matching HLA type.

Using its own MiXCR run on the reads, TCRdb lists one record per CDR3 protein. The data contain almost 500,000 distinct CDR3 sequences, about 10% of them seen just once; the ten biggest clones take up about a tenth. Study-level points and caveats: Dominating the ex vivo response were TCR beta clonotypes that were CMV-specific and HLA-C-restricted.

Between the trimmed V and J ends, which lost 1 base and 3 bases, there was a span of 19 bases. The CDR3 sequence is 18 residues long. Germline values: CDR1 SEHNR, CDR2 FQNEAQ (reference sequence). Sequenced sample: PBMCs. This TCR derives from a human donor in good health (CMV status not recorded). Some clones in this sample may be carry-over from other donors' samples. The genes are TRBV7-9 and TRBJ1-5; the D gene is possibly TRBD1 (5 bases). This CDR3 is CASSLVGLGGVVNQPQHF. The CDR3 DNA sequence: TGTGCCAGCAGCTTAGTAGGTCTCGGGGGGGTGGTCAATCAGCCCCAGCATTTT.